A single sample is the source of the 3 T cell receptor beta chains below, sequenced in a study of blood T cell repertoires in COVID-19. Data came from immunoSEQ multiplex PCR; TCRdb stores just in-frame clones and leaves some out. The sample yields some 350,000 clones, around 84% seen once. The sequenced sample consisted of peripheral blood. The receptors derive from a human donor in a cohort sampled during active COVID-19.

The chain uses TRBV2 and TRBJ1-2; possibly TRBD1 for D (5 bases). V lost 2 bases, J lost 8 bases, and 9 bases lay in between. The CDR3 covers 12 residues. Germline CDR1 is SNHLY and CDR2 is FYNNEI. In DNA form, the CDR3 reads TGTGCCAGCAGTGAACAGGGAGGCGGCTACACCTTC. This codes for CASSEQGGGYTF. The complete variable domain, with remaining parts taken from reference TRBV2 and TRBJ1-2, reads EPEVTQTPSHQVTQMGQEVILRCVPISNHLYFYWYRQILGQKVEFLVSFYNNEISEKSEIFDDQFSVERPDGSNFTLKIRSTKLEDSAMYFCASSEQGGGYTFGSGTRLTVV.

The rearrangement joins TRBV5-6 to TRBJ2-7; TRBD1 agrees at 7 bases. The CDR3 consists of 14 residues. Germline V gene lookup returns CDR1 SGHDT and CDR2 YYEEEE. The V and J ends lost 0 bases and 6 bases, in that order; junction bases with no gene match: 6. CDR3 residues: CASSLVRGRSEQYF. Written as DNA, the CDR3 is TGTGCCAGCAGCTTGGTTAGGGGGCGAAGCGAGCAGTACTTC. The entire variable domain, with the rest obtained from reference TRBV5-6 and TRBJ2-7, is as follows: DAGVTQSPTHLIKTRGQQVTLRCSPKSGHDTVSWYQQALGQGPQFIFQYYEEEERQRGNFPDRFSGHQFPNYSSELNVNALLLGDSALYLCASSLVRGRSEQYFGPGTRLTVT.

The V gene is TRBV6-5, the J gene TRBJ1-1; TRBD1 aligns across 9 bases. The CDR3 is made up of 14 amino acids. With V trimmed by 5 bases and J by 3 bases, 4 bases remained unmatched. In germline, CDR1 is MNHEY, CDR2 SVGAGI. CDR3 sequence reads: CASSRQGGHTEAFF. CDR3 DNA sequence: TGTGCCAGCAGTCGACAGGGGGGACACACTGAAGCTTTCTTT.